This T cell receptor (beta chain) came from a study of T cells after posttransplantation cyclophosphamide (dated by TCRdb to about 2016). At the level of the whole study: Using TRB sequencing, the study followed how the T cell repertoire reconstituted after myeloablative bone marrow transplantation in which posttransplantation cyclophosphamide served as GVHD prophylaxis. Blood from all 30 or so PTCy patients who had 1-year posttransplant specimens underwent TRB sequencing. Samples from 35 PTCy-treated patients and about 17 related bone marrow donors of those patients were subjected to antigen receptor sequencing. In 3 patients, up to about 3 additional blood samples taken between 2 and 5.2 years after transplant also underwent TRB sequencing, as did pretransplant blood from a handful of patients. Because TRA and TRB clonality were tightly correlated in 9 samples, subsequent TCR analyses were focused on TRB only. Public TRB sequences were checked against a database of over 3,000 sequences associated with responses to pathogens, tumor antigens, self-antigens and alloantigens. What the work shows at the level of the full study, not this receptor alone: Across the roughly 48 patients, TRB clonality was highly associated with recipient CMV seropositivity and CMV reactivation, and diversity with PTCy was similar to that in the CNI/methotrexate controls. The TRB repertoires of T cells infiltrating skin or GI tract showed only limited overlap with the TRB repertoires of T cells in blood. At 1-2 months, donor-recipient similarity was low but rose over the first year, and the later blood repertoires were often dominated by donor CD8+ memory clones.

On the day of marrow donation, related bone marrow donors gave peripheral blood samples. Peripheral blood and bone marrow mononuclear cells were isolated by Ficoll-Hypaque density centrifugation and were cryopreserved. This clone was observed many times. It lacks a known antigen. One base away there is no much larger clone; base qualities are not given. Genomic DNA was the input for TRB sequencing, which was run either with the immunoSEQ assay at survey resolution or with the hsTCRB kit. In the paper's pipeline: The immunoSEQ software was used for initial read processing, and the LymphoSeq R package was used for repertoire analyses. Clonality was computed as 1 minus normalized Shannon entropy; Gini coefficient was also calculated for each TRB dataset. Phenotypes of unsorted samples were inferred by mapping TRB sequences from sorted subsets of the recipient or donor onto the same recipient's unsorted samples. Held by TCRdb, this immuneACCESS table contains in-frame sequences only and omits some clones. Under half of the omission traces to an unresolved V gene where checked; the cause of the rest is unknown. The V and J calls and the clone size are those of that table, but D and trimming were determined from the DNA. The sample has 45,000 to 55,000 clones on record, with no singletons. Roughly 2.2% of the sample is taken by the ten largest.

The germline V gene encodes CDR1 SQVTM and CDR2 ANQGSEA. Trimming removed 3 bases from V and 1 base from J; the gene matches leave 7 bases unexplained. The CDR3 runs 15 amino acids, cysteine and phenylalanine included. Only CDR3 DNA is held: 45 bases, read in frame from base 1. The TCR originated in a middle-aged man in good health, CMV-negative, and a related stem cell transplant donor. Sample: PBMCs. The rearrangement combines TRBV29-1 with TRBJ2-5; 8 of the junction bases match TRBD1. The sequenced DNA is TGCAGCGTTGACGCAGGGGGCATAACCCAAGAGACCCAGTACTTC. Its coded protein is CSVDAGGITQETQYF.